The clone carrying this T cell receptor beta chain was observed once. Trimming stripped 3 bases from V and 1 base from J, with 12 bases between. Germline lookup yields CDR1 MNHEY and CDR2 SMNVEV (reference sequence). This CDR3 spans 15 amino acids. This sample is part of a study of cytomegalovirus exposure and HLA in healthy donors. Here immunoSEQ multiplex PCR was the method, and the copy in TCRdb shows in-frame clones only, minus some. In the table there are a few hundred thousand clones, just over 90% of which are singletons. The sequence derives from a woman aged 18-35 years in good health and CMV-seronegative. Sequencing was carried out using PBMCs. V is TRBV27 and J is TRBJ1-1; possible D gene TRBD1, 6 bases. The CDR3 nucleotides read TGTGCCAGCAGTTTCCGAAGACAGGCGAACACTGAAGCTTTCTTT. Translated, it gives CASSFRRQANTEAFF.